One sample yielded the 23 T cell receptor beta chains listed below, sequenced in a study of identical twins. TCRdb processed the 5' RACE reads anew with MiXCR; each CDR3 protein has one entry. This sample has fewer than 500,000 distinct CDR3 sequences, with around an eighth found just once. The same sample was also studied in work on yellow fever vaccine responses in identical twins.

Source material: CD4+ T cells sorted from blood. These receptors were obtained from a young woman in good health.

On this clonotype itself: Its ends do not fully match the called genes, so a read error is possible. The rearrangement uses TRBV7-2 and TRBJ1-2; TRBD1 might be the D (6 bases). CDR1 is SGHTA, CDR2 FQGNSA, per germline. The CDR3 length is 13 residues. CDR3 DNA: TGTGCCAACAGCTTAACAGGGCTGCCCGGCTACACCTTC. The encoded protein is CANSLTGLPGYTF.

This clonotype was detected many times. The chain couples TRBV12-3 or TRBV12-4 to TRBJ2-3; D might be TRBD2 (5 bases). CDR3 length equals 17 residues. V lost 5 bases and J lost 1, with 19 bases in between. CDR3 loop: CASSPPIASTGTDTQYF. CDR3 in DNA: TGTGCCAGCAGTCCACCCATAGCGAGTACTGGCACAGATACGCAGTATTTT.

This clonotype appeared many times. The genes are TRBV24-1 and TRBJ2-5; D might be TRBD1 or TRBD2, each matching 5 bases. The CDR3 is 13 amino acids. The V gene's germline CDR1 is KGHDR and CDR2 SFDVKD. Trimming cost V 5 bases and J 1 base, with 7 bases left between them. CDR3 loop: CATSGGAQETQYF. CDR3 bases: TGTGCCACCAGTGGAGGGGCCCAAGAGACCCAGTACTTC.

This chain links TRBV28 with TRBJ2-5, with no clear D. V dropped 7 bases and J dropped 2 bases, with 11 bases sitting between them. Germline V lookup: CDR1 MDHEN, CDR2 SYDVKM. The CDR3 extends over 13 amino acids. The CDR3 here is CASIPHRQETQYF. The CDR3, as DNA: TGTGCCAGCATCCCCCACCGGCAAGAGACCCAGTACTTC.

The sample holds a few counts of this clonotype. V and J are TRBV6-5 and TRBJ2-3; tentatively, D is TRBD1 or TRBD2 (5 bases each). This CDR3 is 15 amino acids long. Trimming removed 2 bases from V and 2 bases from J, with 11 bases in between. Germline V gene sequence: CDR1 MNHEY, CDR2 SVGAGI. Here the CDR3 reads CASSYGGGYTDTQYF. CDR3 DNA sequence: TGTGCCAGCAGTTACGGGGGTGGGTACACAGATACGCAGTATTTT.

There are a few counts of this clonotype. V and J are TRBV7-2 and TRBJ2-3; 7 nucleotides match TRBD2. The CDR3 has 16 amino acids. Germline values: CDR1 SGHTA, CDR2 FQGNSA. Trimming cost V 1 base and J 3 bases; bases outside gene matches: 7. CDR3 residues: CASSLGRLAATDTQYF. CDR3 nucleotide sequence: TGTGCCAGCAGCTTAGGACGGCTAGCGGCGACAGATACGCAGTATTTT.

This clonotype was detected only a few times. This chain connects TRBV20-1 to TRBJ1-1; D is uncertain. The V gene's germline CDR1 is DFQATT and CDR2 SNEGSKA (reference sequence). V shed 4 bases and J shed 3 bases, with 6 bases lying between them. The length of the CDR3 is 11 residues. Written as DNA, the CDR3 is TGCAGTGCTAACGGGGACACTGAAGCTTTCTTT. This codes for CSANGDTEAFF.

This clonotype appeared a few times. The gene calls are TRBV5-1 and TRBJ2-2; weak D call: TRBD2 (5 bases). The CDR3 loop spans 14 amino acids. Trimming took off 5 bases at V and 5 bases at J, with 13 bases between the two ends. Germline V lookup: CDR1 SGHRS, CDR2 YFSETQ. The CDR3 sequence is CASSLRELTGELFF. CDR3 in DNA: TGCGCCAGCAGTCTGAGGGAGTTGACCGGGGAGCTGTTTTTT.

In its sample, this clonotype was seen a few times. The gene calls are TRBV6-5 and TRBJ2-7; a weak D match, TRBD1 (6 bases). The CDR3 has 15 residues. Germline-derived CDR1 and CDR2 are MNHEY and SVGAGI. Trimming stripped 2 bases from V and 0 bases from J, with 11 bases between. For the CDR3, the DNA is TGTGCCAGCAGTTACCGGGACAAGAGCTCCTACGAGCAGTACTTC. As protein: CASSYRDKSSYEQYF.

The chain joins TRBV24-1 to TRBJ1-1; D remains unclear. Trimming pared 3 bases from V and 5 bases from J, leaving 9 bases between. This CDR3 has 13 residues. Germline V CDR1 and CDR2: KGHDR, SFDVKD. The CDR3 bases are TGTGCCACCAGTGATACTCTGGGTACTGAAGCTTTCTTT. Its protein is CATSDTLGTEAFF.

The CDR3 coding sequence is TGTGCCAGCAAATCCGGGACAGGGGGCTTGTATCAGCCCCAGCATTTT. This gives the protein CASKSGTGGLYQPQHF. The chain couples TRBV2 to TRBJ1-5, with 12 bases that match TRBD1. The germline CDR1 and CDR2 sequences are SNHLY and FYNNEI. The CDR3 totals 16 residues. J was trimmed by 5 bases and V by 7 bases; bases with no gene match: 9.

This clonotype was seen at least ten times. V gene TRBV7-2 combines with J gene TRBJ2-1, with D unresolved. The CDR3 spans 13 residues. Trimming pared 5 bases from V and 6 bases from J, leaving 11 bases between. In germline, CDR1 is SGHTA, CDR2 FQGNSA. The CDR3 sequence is CASSLARLNEQFF. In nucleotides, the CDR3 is TGTGCCAGCAGCCTGGCTAGGCTCAATGAGCAGTTCTTC.

This CDR3 is CASSVDGSRANVLTF. The CDR3 DNA follows: TGTGCCAGCAGCGTAGACGGTAGCCGGGCCAACGTCCTGACTTTC. The rearrangement links TRBV9 to TRBJ2-6; D remains unclear. The germline V gene encodes CDR1 SGDLS and CDR2 YYNGEE. The CDR3 totals 15 residues. The ends were cut back, 0 bases at V and 5 bases at J, with 9 bases in the middle.

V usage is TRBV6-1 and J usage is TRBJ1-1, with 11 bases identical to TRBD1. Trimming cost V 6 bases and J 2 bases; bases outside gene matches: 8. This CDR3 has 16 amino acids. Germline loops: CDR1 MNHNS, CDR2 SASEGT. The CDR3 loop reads CASSPGQGVLNTEAFF. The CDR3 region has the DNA TGTGCCAGCAGCCCGGGACAGGGGGTTTTAAACACTGAAGCTTTCTTT.

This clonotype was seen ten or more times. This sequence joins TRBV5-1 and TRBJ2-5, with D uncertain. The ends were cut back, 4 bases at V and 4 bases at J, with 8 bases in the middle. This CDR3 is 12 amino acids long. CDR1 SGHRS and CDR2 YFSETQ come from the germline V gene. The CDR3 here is CASSLGAETQYF. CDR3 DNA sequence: TGCGCCAGCAGCCTGGGTGCAGAGACCCAGTACTTC.

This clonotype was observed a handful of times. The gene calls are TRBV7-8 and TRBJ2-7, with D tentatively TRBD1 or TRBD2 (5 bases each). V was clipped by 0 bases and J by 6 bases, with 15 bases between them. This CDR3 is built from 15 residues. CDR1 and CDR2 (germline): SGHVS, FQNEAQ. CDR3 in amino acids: CASSLARGRVGEQYF. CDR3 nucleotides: TGTGCCAGCAGCTTAGCGAGGGGCAGGGTGGGCGAGCAGTACTTC.

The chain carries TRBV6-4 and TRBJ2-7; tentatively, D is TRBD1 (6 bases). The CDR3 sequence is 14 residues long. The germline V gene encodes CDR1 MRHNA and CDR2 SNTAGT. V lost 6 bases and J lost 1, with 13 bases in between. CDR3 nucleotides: TGTGCCAGCAGGATGACAGGAAAATCCTACGAGCAGTACTTC. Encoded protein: CASRMTGKSYEQYF.

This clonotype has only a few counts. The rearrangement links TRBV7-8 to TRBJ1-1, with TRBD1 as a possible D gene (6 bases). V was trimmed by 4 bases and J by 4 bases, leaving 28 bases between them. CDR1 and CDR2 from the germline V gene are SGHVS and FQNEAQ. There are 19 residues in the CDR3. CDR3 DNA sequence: TGTGCCAGCAGCTCTCTCCGGGCCGGAGGGGGTACGAGAGGCACTGAAGCTTTCTTT. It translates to CASSSLRAGGGTRGTEAFF.

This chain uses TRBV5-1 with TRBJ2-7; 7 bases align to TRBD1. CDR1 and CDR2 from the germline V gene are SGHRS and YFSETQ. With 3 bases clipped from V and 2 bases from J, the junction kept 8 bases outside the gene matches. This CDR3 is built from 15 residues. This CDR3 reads CASSSGTADPYEQYF. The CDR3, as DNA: TGCGCCAGCAGCTCAGGGACAGCCGATCCCTACGAGCAGTACTTC.

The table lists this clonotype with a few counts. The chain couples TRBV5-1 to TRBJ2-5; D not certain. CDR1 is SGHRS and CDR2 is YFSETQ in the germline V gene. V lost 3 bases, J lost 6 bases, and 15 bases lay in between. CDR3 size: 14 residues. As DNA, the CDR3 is TGCGCCAGCAGCTGGGATGGGGTCAGTCAGACCCAGTACTTC. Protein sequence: CASSWDGVSQTQYF. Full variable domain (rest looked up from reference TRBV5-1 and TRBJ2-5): KAGVTQTPRYLIKTRGQQVTLSCSPISGHRSVSWYQQTPGQGLQFLFEYFSETQRNKGNFPGRFSGRQFSNSRSEMNVSTLELGDSALYLCASSWDGVSQTQYFGPGTRLLVL.

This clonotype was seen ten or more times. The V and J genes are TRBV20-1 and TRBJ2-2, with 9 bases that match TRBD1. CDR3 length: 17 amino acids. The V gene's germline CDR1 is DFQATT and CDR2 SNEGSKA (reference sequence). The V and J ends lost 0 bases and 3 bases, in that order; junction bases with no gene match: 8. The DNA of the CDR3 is TGCAGTGCTAGAGATGTTGCACAGGGGGCCGACACCGGGGAGCTGTTTTTT. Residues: CSARDVAQGADTGELFF.

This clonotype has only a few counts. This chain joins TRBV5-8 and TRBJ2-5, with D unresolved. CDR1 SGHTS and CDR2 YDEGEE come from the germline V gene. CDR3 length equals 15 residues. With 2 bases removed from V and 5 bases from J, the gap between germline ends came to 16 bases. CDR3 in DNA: TGTGCCAGCAGCTTCCGGATTAAAAGTCGGGAGACCCAGTACTTC. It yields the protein CASSFRIKSRETQYF.

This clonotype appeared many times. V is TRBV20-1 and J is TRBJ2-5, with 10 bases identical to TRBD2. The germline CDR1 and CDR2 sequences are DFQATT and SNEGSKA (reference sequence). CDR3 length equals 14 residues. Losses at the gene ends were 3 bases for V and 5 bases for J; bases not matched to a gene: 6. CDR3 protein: CSARASGSSETQYF. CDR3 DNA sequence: TGCAGTGCTAGGGCTAGCGGGAGCTCGGAGACCCAGTACTTC.